The 30 T cell receptor beta chains presented below share a single source sample, sequenced in a study of T-cell memory formation after mild COVID-19. MiXCR, run by TCRdb on the 5' RACE reads, gives a single entry per CDR3 protein. In the table there are approximately 400,000 distinct CDR3 sequences, more than 15% of which are singletons. The specimen was PBMCs or a T cell subset sorted from them (not recorded which). The receptor set was obtained from a man younger than 35 who had mild COVID-19 (a few samples of this study predate the infection). Cell type and time point are not known.

This clonotype was seen only a few times. Here the CDR3 reads CASSLARGVTDTQYF. The CDR3 region has the DNA TGTGCCAGCAGCTTAGCCCGTGGTGTCACAGATACGCAGTATTTT. The V gene is TRBV11-2, the J gene TRBJ2-3, with D uncertain. This CDR3 is 15 amino acids long. Trimming shortened V by 1 base and J by 2 bases, and 10 bases separated the two germline ends. The germline V gene encodes CDR1 SGHAT and CDR2 FQNNGV. Complete variable domain (other parts from reference TRBV11-2 and TRBJ2-3): EAGVAQSPRYKIIEKRQSVAFWCNPISGHATLYWYQQILGQGPKLLIQFQNNGVVDDSQLPKDRFSAERLKGVDSTLKIQPAKLEDSAVYLCASSLARGVTDTQYFGPGTRLTVL.

This clonotype was seen a few times. CDR3 nucleotides: TGTGCCAGCAGCTTCAGAAGGGGTTTGGAGACCCAGTACTTC. Protein product: CASSFRRGLETQYF. V is TRBV7-2 and J is TRBJ2-5, with TRBD1 as a possible D gene (5 bases). This CDR3 comprises 14 residues. The V and J ends lost 3 bases and 5 bases respectively, with 13 bases between them. Germline CDR1 and CDR2: SGHTA and FQGNSA.

This clonotype was seen a handful of times. The chain links TRBV12-3 or TRBV12-4 to TRBJ1-2; D not certain. CDR3 length equals 11 residues. With 1 base removed from V and 10 bases from J, the gap between germline ends came to 7 bases. This chain's CDR3 is CASSLGPTYTF. CDR3 nucleotide sequence: TGTGCCAGCAGTTTAGGTCCGACCTACACCTTC.

This clonotype was detected many times. V gene TRBV9 combines with J gene TRBJ2-7; D not resolved. CDR3 length: 15 amino acids. The germline V and J ends were trimmed by 7 bases and 0 bases, with 17 bases remaining between them. Germline lookup yields CDR1 SGDLS and CDR2 YYNGEE. DNA of the CDR3: TGTGCCAGCTCGCCTAATTGGCGTAACTCCTACGAGCAGTACTTC. Its protein is CASSPNWRNSYEQYF. The full variable domain, its missing parts supplied by reference TRBV9 and TRBJ2-7, is DSGVTQTPKHLITATGQRVTLRCSPRSGDLSVYWYQQSLDQGLQFLIQYYNGEERAKGNILERFSAQQFPDLHSELNLSSLELGDSALYFCASSPNWRNSYEQYFGPGTRLTVT.

Written as DNA, the CDR3 is TGTGCCAGCAGTTACGGGGGTTTCTACGAGCAGTACGTC. This encodes CASSYGGFYEQYV. V gene TRBV6-2 or TRBV6-3 combines with J gene TRBJ2-7; D assignment may be TRBD1 or TRBD2 (5 bases each). Trimming removed 2 bases from V and 3 bases from J, with 8 bases in between. This CDR3 spans 13 amino acids. Per the germline V gene, CDR1 is MNHEY and CDR2 is SVGEGT.

The rearrangement uses TRBV5-1 and TRBJ2-7, with 9 bases matching TRBD1. The CDR3 consists of 13 residues. Germline trimming cut 0 bases from V and 6 bases from J; bases unmatched to any gene: 1. Germline lookup yields CDR1 SGHRS and CDR2 YFSETQ. The CDR3 bases are TGCGCCAGCAGCTTGGGGGACAGGGCCGAGCAGTACGTC. Protein: CASSLGDRAEQYV.

The chain links TRBV6-5 to TRBJ2-1; TRBD2 agrees at 9 bases. Germline CDR1 MNHEY, CDR2 SVGAGI. The J segment lost 7 bases and the V segment lost 6 bases, leaving 10 bases of the junction unmatched. The CDR3 consists of 15 residues. The CDR3 bases are TGTGCCAGCAGCCGAGGAAGCGGGAGGAGGAATGAGCAGTTCTTC. It specifies CASSRGSGRRNEQFF.

Remarks on this clonotype: A junction end diverges from the germline sequence, so it may reflect a read error. The genes are TRBV5-6 and TRBJ2-7; D remains unclear. Per germline, CDR1 SGHDT and CDR2 YYEEEE. The CDR3 consists of 14 residues. The chain's CDR3 is CASSLWANTYDQYF. CDR3 coding DNA: TGTGCCAGCAGCTTGTGGGCAAACACCTACGATCAGTACTTC.

This clonotype was found a few times. The V and J genes are TRBV5-1 and TRBJ2-3; TRBD1 is a possible D gene (5 bases). The CDR3 is 16 residues long. Germline loops: CDR1 SGHRS, CDR2 YFSETQ. The ends were cut back, 0 bases at V and 0 bases at J, with 11 bases in the middle. As DNA, the CDR3 is TGCGCCAGCAGCTTGGGATCAGGGCCCAGCACAGATACGCAGTATTTT. Protein product: CASSLGSGPSTDTQYF.

V is TRBV24-1 and J is TRBJ1-2, with a possible D match to TRBD1 (5 bases). Germline CDR1 and CDR2: KGHDR and SFDVKD. Between the trimmed V and J ends, which lost 6 bases and 2 bases, there was a span of 9 bases. This CDR3 is built from 13 residues. The CDR3 protein is CATSRGTNYGYTF. The DNA of the CDR3 is TGTGCCACCAGTCGGGGGACGAACTATGGCTACACCTTC.

This chain links TRBV18 with TRBJ1-5; no clear D. Between the trimmed V and J ends, which lost 5 bases and 4 bases, there was a span of 12 bases. Germline V CDR1 and CDR2: KGHSH, LQKENI. The CDR3 sequence is 14 residues long. The CDR3 DNA reads TGTGCCAGCTCAGTTGAAGCCCCTAATCAGCCCCAGCATTTT. It translates to CASSVEAPNQPQHF.

This clonotype was detected many times. The CDR3 region is CASSFTSRGETQYF. Here the CDR3 DNA reads TGTGCCAGCAGTTTCACTAGCCGGGGAGAGACCCAGTACTTC. This rearrangement joins TRBV12-3 or TRBV12-4 to TRBJ2-5; D might be TRBD2 (6 bases). The CDR3 extends over 14 amino acids. V dropped 3 bases and J dropped 4 bases, with 12 bases sitting between them.

In its sample, this clonotype was seen a few times. The CDR3 sequence is CASSWTGIGQFF. The CDR3 DNA sequence: TGTGCCAGCAGTTGGACAGGGATAGGGCAGTTCTTC. The rearrangement uses TRBV6-2 or TRBV6-3 and TRBJ2-1; 8 bases match TRBD1. The CDR3 totals 12 residues. Germline values: CDR1 MNHEY, CDR2 SVGEGT. Trimming at V came to 4 bases and at J to 12 bases, leaving 5 bases not matched to a gene.

This clonotype was picked up a small number of times. This chain links TRBV27 with TRBJ1-5; D is perhaps TRBD1 (6 bases). Germline CDR1 and CDR2: MNHEY and SMNVEV (reference sequence). The CDR3 sequence is 13 residues long. The germline V and J ends were trimmed by 5 bases and 9 bases, with 14 bases remaining between them. CDR3 region: CASSPTGSTPQHF. CDR3 in DNA: TGTGCCAGCAGTCCAACAGGGTCGACGCCCCAGCATTTT.

The gene calls are TRBV29-1 and TRBJ1-3; D is possibly TRBD1 (5 bases). This CDR3 comprises 14 residues. V was pared by 3 bases and J by 1 base, with 10 bases between. Germline V gene data show CDR1 as SQVTM and CDR2 as ANQGSEA. Here the CDR3 reads CSVDPGGSGNTIYF. DNA for the CDR3: TGCAGCGTTGACCCGGGGGGATCTGGAAACACCATATATTTT.

J is TRBJ2-3 and V is TRBV24-1; D may be TRBD2 (6 bases). The V and J ends lost 2 bases and 4 bases respectively, with 15 bases between them. There are 16 residues in the CDR3. Germline CDR1 reads KGHDR; CDR2 reads SFDVKD. The CDR3 reads CATSDWREIHSDTQYF. For the CDR3, the DNA is TGTGCCACCAGTGATTGGAGGGAGATACATTCAGATACGCAGTATTTT.

The genes are TRBV7-2 and TRBJ1-2, with a tentative D call TRBD1 (6 bases). The CDR3 covers 14 residues. V was shortened by 5 bases and J by 6 bases, with 16 bases between the two germline ends. CDR1 SGHTA and CDR2 FQGNSA come from the germline V gene. This CDR3 reads CASSPGAGEDGYTF. The CDR3 DNA follows: TGTGCCAGCAGCCCCGGGGCAGGGGAGGATGGCTACACCTTC.

This clonotype has only a few counts. This rearrangement joins TRBV20-1 to TRBJ2-1; either TRBD1 or TRBD2 may supply D (6 bases each). The germline gives CDR1 DFQATT, CDR2 SNEGSKA (reference sequence). This CDR3 has 15 residues. V lost 0 bases to trimming and J lost 2 bases, with 11 bases between them. The CDR3 DNA reads as TGCAGTGCTAGAGATTCGAGGGGGGCCTACAATGAGCAGTTCTTC. It translates to CSARDSRGAYNEQFF.

This clonotype was recorded once. The chain is built from TRBV6-2 or TRBV6-3 and TRBJ2-5, with D unresolved. The V gene's germline CDR1 is MNHEY and CDR2 SVGEGT. The CDR3 is made up of 12 amino acids. V shed 8 bases and J shed 4 bases, with 11 bases lying between them. The CDR3 protein is CASRPSPETQYF. The CDR3 nucleotides read TGTGCCAGCCGACCGTCCCCAGAGACCCAGTACTTC.

This clonotype turned up a few times. The chain joins TRBV5-1 to TRBJ2-3, with D unclear. Trimming took off 1 base at V and 0 bases at J, with 15 bases between the two ends. Germline lookup yields CDR1 SGHRS and CDR2 YFSETQ. This CDR3 contains 17 residues. As DNA, the CDR3 is TGCGCCAGCAGCTTGCGTCGGGCGGCCACTAGCACAGATACGCAGTATTTT. Encoded protein: CASSLRRAATSTDTQYF.

The rearrangement joins TRBV5-1 to TRBJ2-1; TRBD2 aligns across 9 bases. Germline lookup yields CDR1 SGHRS and CDR2 YFSETQ. V trimming: 0 bases; J trimming: 14 bases; junction bases outside the gene matches: 12. This CDR3 has 15 residues. CDR3 nucleotides: TGCGCCAGCAGCTTGGCTCGCAGGGCGGGGGGGCCTGAGTTCTTC. Residues: CASSLARRAGGPEFF.

This clonotype was found a few times. The chain joins TRBV21-1 to TRBJ2-6; the DNA was not used to check the table's D call, TRBD1. TRBV21-1 is termed a pseudogene. This CDR3 has 18 residues. The CDR3 nucleotides read TGTGCCAGCAGGAAATCTACGGGACGCCTCTCTGGGGCCAACGTCCTGACTTTC. It specifies CASRKSTGRLSGANVLTF.

The V call is TRBV20-1, the J call TRBJ1-6, with D perhaps matching TRBD1 (6 bases). V was shortened by 6 bases and J by 4 bases, with 28 bases between the two germline ends. The CDR3 covers 19 residues. The germline V gene encodes CDR1 DFQATT and CDR2 SNEGSKA (reference sequence). In DNA form, the CDR3 reads TGCAGTGCGCCATGGGCAACAGGGAAGAGGGGGTTTTATAATTCACCCCTCCACTTT. Residues: CSAPWATGKRGFYNSPLHF.

J is TRBJ1-5 and V is TRBV5-6; D gene ambiguous. V shed 3 bases and J shed 9 bases, with 10 bases lying between them. The CDR3 length is 12 residues. Germline V gene sequence: CDR1 SGHDT, CDR2 YYEEEE. CDR3 coding DNA: TGTGCCAGCAGCTCCGACGGTATGCCCCAGCATTTT. It yields the protein CASSSDGMPQHF. Variable domain in full (rest from reference TRBV5-6 and TRBJ1-5): DAGVTQSPTHLIKTRGQQVTLRCSPKSGHDTVSWYQQALGQGPQFIFQYYEEEERQRGNFPDRFSGHQFPNYSSELNVNALLLGDSALYLCASSSDGMPQHFGDGTRLSIL.

This chain joins TRBV6-5 and TRBJ2-7, with 10 positions matching TRBD1. Germline values: CDR1 MNHEY, CDR2 SVGAGI. Unmatched junction bases numbered 3, after V lost 4 bases and J lost 3 bases. The CDR3 is made up of 14 amino acids. The CDR3 DNA reads as TGTGCCAGCAGTTTGGGGACAGGGGTCTACGAGCAGTACTTC. Protein product: CASSLGTGVYEQYF.

V and J are TRBV4-1 and TRBJ1-5; perhaps TRBD1 as D (5 bases). The V gene's germline CDR1 is MGHRA and CDR2 YSYEKL. This CDR3 is 20 amino acids long. Trimming took 4 bases from V and 2 from J, leaving 27 bases between them. CDR3 nucleotides: TGCGCCAGCAGCCTAATCGCAAATGGGGGGGGTCGCCTTGGCAATCAGCCCCAGCATTTT. It encodes CASSLIANGGGRLGNQPQHF.

This clonotype was observed a handful of times. This chain connects TRBV18 to TRBJ1-1, with D possibly matching TRBD1 (5 bases). The V and J ends lost 1 base and 5 bases respectively, with 8 bases between them. The CDR3 loop spans 13 amino acids. Germline assignment: CDR1 KGHSH and CDR2 LQKENI. CDR3 DNA sequence: TGTGCCAGCTCACCACGGGGGAGAACTGAAGCTTTCTTT. It yields the protein CASSPRGRTEAFF.

This clonotype was detected only a few times. V is TRBV15 and J is TRBJ2-5; D possibly corresponds to TRBD2 (6 bases). Germline V gene sequence: CDR1 LNHNV, CDR2 YYDKDF (reference sequence). Between the trimmed V and J ends, which lost 0 bases and 2 bases, there was a span of 10 bases. The CDR3 length is 15 residues. In DNA form, the CDR3 reads TGTGCCACCAGCAGAGACTGGGGGAGGCAAGAGACCCAGTACTTC. Its translation: CATSRDWGRQETQYF. The complete variable domain, with remaining parts taken from reference TRBV15 and TRBJ2-5, reads DAMVIQNPRYQVTQFGKPVTLSCSQTLNHNVMYWYQQKSSQAPKLLFHYYDKDFNNEADTPDNFQSRRPNTSFCFLDIRSPGLGDTAMYLCATSRDWGRQETQYFGPGTRLLVL.

The V and J genes are TRBV7-7 and TRBJ2-3; D perhaps matches TRBD1 (5 bases). CDR1 and CDR2 from the germline V gene are SSHAT and FNYEAQ (reference sequence). The CDR3 has 15 residues. V lost 5 bases, J lost 3 bases, and 15 bases lay in between. The CDR3 DNA is TGTGCCAGCAGCAAGACAGACGCACGGACAGATACGCAGTATTTT. Translated: CASSKTDARTDTQYF.

This clonotype was seen ten or more times. The rearrangement links TRBV6-5 to TRBJ2-5; unclear D gene. Looked up from germline, CDR1 is MNHEY and CDR2 is SVGAGI. With 9 bases removed from V and 5 bases from J, the gap between germline ends came to 10 bases. This CDR3 has 11 residues. Here the CDR3 reads CASTLGETQYF. CDR3 nucleotides: TGTGCCAGTACTCTTGGGGAGACCCAGTACTTC.